These T cell receptor beta chains were read from a single sample in a study of T-cell memory formation after mild COVID-19. TCRdb reprocessed the 5' RACE reads with MiXCR, giving one entry per CDR3 protein. The sample consists of about 320,000 distinct CDR3 sequences, roughly an eighth of them appearing once. Specimen: PBMCs or a T cell subset sorted from them (not recorded which). These receptors all stem from a man aged 18 to 30 who had mild COVID-19 (a few samples of this study predate the infection). Cell type and time point are not known. The CDR3 runs from the conserved cysteine through the conserved F or W. The order of the fields is V gene, J gene, D gene, clone size, CDR3 protein. D genes are given only for firm matches. The size field is filled for only some rows; it gives once, few, many or a size class.

>TRBV18|TRBJ2-2|TRBD1|.
CASTPWTGGPTGELFF
>TRBV6-2/TRBV6-3|TRBJ1-2|TRBD1|few
CASSPPATGIDGYTF
>TRBV7-2|TRBJ1-1|.|few
CASSPGPGRNTEAFF
>TRBV20-1|TRBJ2-5|TRBD2|few
CSARDYSGLAGRETQYF
>TRBV5-1|TRBJ1-1|.|.
CASSMWPGLGGTEAFF
>TRBV12-3/TRBV12-4|TRBJ2-5|.|few
CASSFKGWQGQETQYF
>TRBV11-2|TRBJ2-2|.|few
CASSRRYANTGELFF
>TRBV20-1|TRBJ1-6|.|.
CSAREPTARSPLHF
>TRBV4-2|TRBJ1-3|.|many
CASSHDSVSGNTIYF
>TRBV6-5|TRBJ1-4|TRBD1|.
CASEPSGGGGEKLFF
>TRBV19|TRBJ2-3|.|few
CASIYAGDTQYF
>TRBV7-8|TRBJ1-1|.|.
CASFLGRLNTEAFF
>TRBV29-1|TRBJ2-5|.|.
CIITGNYQETQYF
>TRBV5-5|TRBJ2-5|.|.
CASSLSSVGTQYF
>TRBV12-3/TRBV12-4|TRBJ2-7|TRBD2|.
CASSLLAGDNEQYF
>TRBV6-1|TRBJ2-2|TRBD1|.
CASSVIRDRVAQTGELFF
>TRBV5-1|TRBJ1-1|.|few
CASSFRASQNTEAFF
>TRBV10-3|TRBJ2-5|TRBD1|many
CATGTGGNGAQYF
>TRBV15|TRBJ2-3|.|few
CATSRELGADTQYF
>TRBV7-8|TRBJ2-4|TRBD2|few
CASSLARGGVEAKNIQYF
>TRBV20-1|TRBJ1-2|TRBD1|.
CSASDRGGYGYTF
>TRBV7-2|TRBJ1-2|.|few
CASSVPGDYGYTF
>TRBV7-3|TRBJ2-1|TRBD2|.
CASSSTSGYNEQFF
>TRBV7-6|TRBJ2-2|.|few
CASSLGHGELFF
>TRBV6-5|TRBJ2-3|TRBD2|.
CASSYGSGGEDTQYF
>TRBV12-3/TRBV12-4|TRBJ1-2|.|.
CASSWGSANYGYTF
>TRBV3-1|TRBJ2-2|.|few
CASSQGGRQNTGELFF
>TRBV9|TRBJ2-1|TRBD2|few
CASGEGYNEQFF
>TRBV11-3|TRBJ2-1|.|few
CASSPPGLSNEQFF
>TRBV12-3/TRBV12-4|TRBJ2-7|.|.
CASSLSPSSYEQYF
>TRBV5-5|TRBJ1-1|.|.
CASSLNPIGGTEAFF
>TRBV10-1|TRBJ2-1|TRBD2|.
CASSPLGLAGGPNEQFF